What follows is one T cell receptor (beta chain) and its context. The germline V gene has CDR1 SQVTM and CDR2 ANQGSEA. With 5 bases clipped from V and 5 bases from J, the junction kept 14 bases outside the gene matches. This CDR3 contains 15 residues. MiXCR, run by TCRdb on the RACE reads, gives a single entry per CDR3 protein. The sample comprises roughly 100,000 distinct CDR3 sequences, around 34% of which are singletons, and 2.5% to 3.5% rests with the top ten. The data belong to a study of human T cells and chemical hapten exposure. As to time point: patch test 3, about 24 weeks after DPC sensitization. Treatment described: therapeutic diphenylcyclopropenone sensitization with weekly scalp DPC.

This receptor was obtained from a man aged 40-55 years with alopecia areata. Some clones in this sample may be carry-over from other donors' samples. This sequence joins TRBV29-1 and TRBJ2-5; 7 bases line up with TRBD2. This specimen consisted of whole blood, obtained in connection with sensitization to the hapten diphenylcyclopropenone (DPC). The CDR3 coding sequence is TGCAGCGTTACCGGTAGGCGCGGGAGCGGTGAGACCCAGTACTTC. Protein: CSVTGRRGSGETQYF.